Presented here are 23 T cell receptor beta chains from one specimen sequenced in a study of preoperative IRX-2 immunotherapy in early breast cancer. As for treatment: preoperative locoregional IRX-2 cytokine immunotherapy. Only in-frame clones appear in the TCRdb table, and some are missing; sequencing was by immunoSEQ multiplex PCR. Found here are approximately 6,200 clones, roughly three quarters of them singletons; the top ten hold less than 20%. Specimen: tumor tissue, collected before IRX-2 immunotherapy. The source is a human donor with breast cancer.

The chain uses TRBV11-3 and TRBJ2-5, with TRBD2 as a possible D gene (7 bases). V was pared by 5 bases and J by 5 bases, with 18 bases between. Germline V lookup: CDR1 SGHNT, CDR2 YENEEA. The CDR3 totals 15 residues. CDR3: CASSTRRGAVETQYF. The CDR3 bases are TGTGCCAGCAGCACACGTCGGGGGGCGGTGGAGACCCAGTACTTC.

The chain couples TRBV11-3 to TRBJ2-3; TRBD2 agrees at 9 bases. Germline V CDR1 and CDR2: SGHNT, YENEEA. The CDR3 runs 14 residues. V shed 3 bases and J 9 bases; nucleotides not matched to a gene: 7. CDR3 DNA: TGTGCCAGCAGCTTTCTCCTAGCGGGGAGAACGCAGTATTTT. The encoded protein is CASSFLLAGRTQYF.

The chain combines TRBV6-8 with TRBJ1-3, with D uncertain. V was shortened by 10 bases and J by 0 bases, with 10 bases between the two germline ends. The CDR3 is 13 amino acids. Germline V CDR1 and CDR2: MNHGY, SAAAGT. As DNA, the CDR3 is TGTGCCATCAAGAGGCCCTCTGGAAACACCATATATTTT. Its protein is CAIKRPSGNTIYF.

The rearrangement uses TRBV30 and TRBJ1-5, with 7 bases matching TRBD1. The CDR3 totals 14 residues. The V gene end was trimmed by 0 bases and the J gene end by 8 bases; junction bases not matched to a gene: 7. Germline CDR1 and CDR2: GTSNPN and SVGIG (reference sequence). CDR3 protein: CAWSVLTGREPQHF. The CDR3 nucleotides read TGTGCCTGGAGTGTATTGACAGGGAGGGAGCCCCAGCATTTT. The full variable domain, its missing parts supplied by reference TRBV30 and TRBJ1-5, is SQTIHQWPATLVQPVGSPLSLECTVEGTSNPNLYWYRQAAGRGLQLLFYSVGIGQISSEVPQNLSASRPQDRQFILSSKKLLLSDSGFYLCAWSVLTGREPQHFGDGTRLSIL.

This clone was counted between two and nine times. The chain couples TRBV11-3 to TRBJ2-3; D is perhaps TRBD1 (6 bases). Trimming removed 5 bases from V and 3 bases from J, with 15 bases in between. Germline lookup yields CDR1 SGHNT and CDR2 YENEEA. CDR3 length equals 15 residues. The CDR3 spells CASSAKQGWTDTQYF. The CDR3 DNA sequence: TGTGCCAGCAGCGCAAAACAGGGTTGGACAGATACGCAGTATTTT.

This sequence joins TRBV18 and TRBJ2-3; TRBD2 matches 9 bases. After removal of 5 bases from V and 0 bases from J, the junction contained 9 bases not matched to a gene. The CDR3 length is 17 residues. Germline V CDR1 and CDR2: KGHSH, LQKENI. CDR3 coding DNA: TGTGCCAGCTCAAAGGTAGCGGGGGCTGAAAGCACAGATACGCAGTATTTT. This encodes CASSKVAGAESTDTQYF.

This clone was detected a few times. V usage is TRBV6-8 and J usage is TRBJ2-1; a weak D match, TRBD1 (6 bases). Germline V CDR1 and CDR2: MNHGY, SAAAGT. This CDR3 contains 15 residues. Trimming removed 7 bases from V and 4 bases from J, with 17 bases in between. The DNA of the CDR3 is TGTGCCAGCACCATCAGACAGGACCGATACAATGAGCAGTTCTTC. Translation: CASTIRQDRYNEQFF.

The gene calls are TRBV19 and TRBJ2-2; no reliable D call. Per the germline V gene, CDR1 is LNHDA and CDR2 is SQIVND (reference sequence). This CDR3 has 13 amino acids. V lost 3 bases and J 6 bases, leaving 8 bases between the germline ends. The CDR3 DNA is TGTGCCAGTAGTATTTCAATAGCCGGGGAGCTGTTTTTT. It is translated as CASSISIAGELFF.

This rearrangement joins TRBV6-8 to TRBJ2-1, with D uncertain. Germline lookup yields CDR1 MNHGY and CDR2 SAAAGT. The CDR3 extends over 15 amino acids. V was pared by 7 bases and J by 0 bases, with 13 bases between. CDR3 sequence: CASKIYRSSYNEQFF. The CDR3 DNA sequence: TGTGCCAGCAAAATCTACCGCTCCTCCTACAATGAGCAGTTCTTC.

The rearrangement joins TRBV28 to TRBJ1-1, with D unclear. The germline V gene has CDR1 MDHEN and CDR2 SYDVKM. The V end lost 5 bases, the J end lost 11 bases, and 15 bases lay between the germline ends. The CDR3 has 12 amino acids. CDR3 protein: CASSGMRVVAFF. CDR3 DNA sequence: TGTGCCAGCAGTGGGATGAGAGTAGTGGCTTTCTTT.

This clone was recorded once. V is TRBV5-1 and J is TRBJ1-1; 11 nucleotides match TRBD1. Germline V gene sequence: CDR1 SGHRS, CDR2 YFSETQ. This CDR3 has 16 residues. V lost 4 bases, J lost 4 bases, and 9 bases stayed unmatched. The CDR3 region has the DNA TGCGCCAGCAGCCCCGGGACAGGGGGGGCGGGCACTGAAGCTTTCTTT. Protein sequence: CASSPGTGGAGTEAFF.

V is TRBV6-8 and J is TRBJ2-1, with 9 bases matching TRBD2. The germline V gene encodes CDR1 MNHGY and CDR2 SAAAGT. Germline trimming cut 5 bases from V and 8 bases from J; bases unmatched to any gene: 10. There are 15 residues in the CDR3. This chain's CDR3 is CASSNPGLAPDEQFF. CDR3 in DNA: TGTGCCAGCAGTAACCCGGGACTAGCCCCCGATGAGCAGTTCTTC.

The chain uses TRBV6-8 and TRBJ1-3; D not resolved. V lost 7 bases, J lost 0 bases, and 10 bases lay in between. The CDR3 extends over 14 amino acids. The germline V gene has CDR1 MNHGY and CDR2 SAAAGT. The chain's CDR3 is CASTVLFSGNTIYF. In DNA form, the CDR3 reads TGTGCCAGCACAGTCCTCTTCTCTGGAAACACCATATATTTT.

The V call is TRBV6-8, the J call TRBJ1-3, with 9 bases matching TRBD1. Germline CDR1 MNHGY, CDR2 SAAAGT. The CDR3 loop spans 16 amino acids. After removal of 0 bases from V and 1 base from J, the junction contained 1 base not matched to a gene. CDR3 in DNA: TGTGCCAGCAGTTACTCGACAGGGGGTTCTGGAAACACCATATATTTT. Encoded protein: CASSYSTGGSGNTIYF.

The chain's CDR3 is CSVTYWTGELFF. The CDR3 coding sequence is TGCAGCGTTACCTATTGGACCGGGGAGCTGTTTTTT. J is TRBJ2-2 and V is TRBV29-1; D remains ambiguous. Trimming took 5 bases from V and 5 from J, leaving 9 bases between them. The V gene's germline CDR1 is SQVTM and CDR2 ANQGSEA. The CDR3 has 12 amino acids.

The chain uses TRBV6-8 and TRBJ2-7; 7 bases align to TRBD2. CDR3 length: 15 residues. V lost 6 bases to trimming and J lost 0 bases; unmatched junction nucleotides: 8. Germline CDR1 MNHGY, CDR2 SAAAGT. This CDR3 reads CASSPRGRGSYEQYF. As DNA, the CDR3 is TGTGCCAGCAGCCCACGCGGGAGAGGCTCCTACGAGCAGTACTTC.

Judged by abundance, this clone is medium-sized (0.01 to 0.1%). The rearrangement links TRBV19 to TRBJ2-6; TRBD1 agrees at 11 bases. With V trimmed by 10 bases and J by 0 bases, 5 bases remained unmatched. Per germline, CDR1 LNHDA and CDR2 SQIVND (reference sequence). The CDR3 totals 16 residues. This CDR3 is CATRDRGSSGANVLTF. Here the CDR3 DNA reads TGTGCCACTCGGGACAGGGGGTCCTCTGGGGCCAACGTCCTGACTTTC.

The J gene is TRBJ2-7, the V gene TRBV12-5; D possibly corresponds to TRBD1 (6 bases). CDR3 length equals 13 residues. Germline V gives CDR1 LGHNT, CDR2 FRNRAP. This CDR3 reads CASTIRGLNEQYF. Here the CDR3 DNA reads TGTGCCAGCACCATCAGGGGTCTCAACGAGCAGTACTTC.

The chain recombines TRBV18 with TRBJ1-1; D uncertain. Looked up from germline, CDR1 is KGHSH and CDR2 is LQKENI. This CDR3 region has 15 residues. Deletions cut 1 base from V and 1 base from J, with 10 bases between. CDR3 sequence reads: CASSPRERRNTEAFF. The CDR3 DNA sequence: TGTGCCAGCTCACCACGGGAGCGGAGGAACACTGAAGCTTTCTTT.

J is TRBJ2-3 and V is TRBV11-3, with D perhaps TRBD1 (6 bases). CDR3 length equals 14 residues. The V and J ends lost 4 bases and 4 bases respectively, with 12 bases between them. CDR1 SGHNT and CDR2 YENEEA come from the germline V gene. CDR3 sequence (DNA): TGTGCCAGCAGCTCCGGGACATTTCCAGATACGCAGTATTTT. The encoded protein is CASSSGTFPDTQYF.

This clone is labeled as large. This CDR3 reads CASSQDWTGGTAGELFF. DNA of the CDR3: TGCGCCAGCAGCCAAGATTGGACAGGGGGCACGGCCGGGGAGCTGTTTTTT. V gene TRBV1 combines with J gene TRBJ2-2; no check of the table's D call, TRBD1, against the DNA was made. TRBV1 corresponds to a pseudogene. The CDR3 sequence is 17 residues long.

In its sample, this clone was seen a few times. This chain joins TRBV11-3 and TRBJ2-7, with 7 bases lining up with TRBD1. Germline CDR1 is SGHNT and CDR2 is YENEEA. V lost 3 bases and J lost 0; bases outside the gene matches: 5. The CDR3 totals 15 residues. CDR3: CASSLRDRHSYEQYF. The CDR3 DNA sequence: TGTGCCAGCAGCTTGAGGGACAGACACTCCTACGAGCAGTACTTC.

The chain employs TRBV5-1 and TRBJ2-1, with 14 nucleotides matching TRBD2. Trimming removed 4 bases from V and 4 bases from J; junction bases left unmatched: 4. The germline V gene encodes CDR1 SGHRS and CDR2 YFSETQ. CDR3 length: 16 residues. In DNA form, the CDR3 reads TGCGCCAGCAGCACGGGACTAGCGGGGGCTTACAATGAGCAGTTCTTC. Translated, it gives CASSTGLAGAYNEQFF.